This T cell receptor beta chain is from a study of PD-1 blockade in classical Hodgkin lymphoma. The time point here: cycle 4 day 1 (C4D1), after about 6 weeks of nivolumab. Every patient experienced relapse after autologous stem cell transplantation, and brentuximab vedotin exposure varied. This clone was recorded once. Profiling relied on immunoSEQ multiplex PCR, and the TCRdb table lists in-frame clones only, not all of them. This table has 25,000 to 30,000 clones, 80% appearing once. Germline CDR1 and CDR2: SGHRS and YFSETQ. Germline trimming cut 2 bases from V and 3 bases from J; bases unmatched to any gene: 11. The CDR3 contains 18 residues.

This TCR came from a human donor with classical Hodgkin lymphoma. This chain uses TRBV5-1 with TRBJ2-1; 10 nucleotides agree with TRBD2. This sample comprised peripheral blood mononuclear cells (PBMCs), obtained before the fourth cycle of nivolumab. This CDR3 is CASSFGLAASRIYNEQFF. DNA of the CDR3: TGCGCCAGCAGCTTCGGACTAGCGGCCAGCCGTATCTACAATGAGCAGTTCTTC.